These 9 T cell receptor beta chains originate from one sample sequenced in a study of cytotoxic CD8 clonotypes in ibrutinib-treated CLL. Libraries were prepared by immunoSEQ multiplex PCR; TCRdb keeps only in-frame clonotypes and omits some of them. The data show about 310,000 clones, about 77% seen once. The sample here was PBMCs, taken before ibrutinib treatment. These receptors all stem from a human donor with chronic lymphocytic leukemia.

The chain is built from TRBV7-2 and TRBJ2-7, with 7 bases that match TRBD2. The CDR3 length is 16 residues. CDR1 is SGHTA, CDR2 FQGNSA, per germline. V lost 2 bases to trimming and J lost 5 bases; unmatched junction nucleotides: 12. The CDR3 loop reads CASSLFHIAGDNEQYF. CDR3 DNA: TGTGCCAGCAGCTTATTTCACATCGCGGGAGACAACGAGCAGTACTTC.

For the CDR3, the DNA is TGTGCCAGCTCACCGATTGAAGAGACCCAGTACTTC. Translation: CASSPIEETQYF. The genes are TRBV18 and TRBJ2-5, with unresolved D. Germline CDR1 is KGHSH and CDR2 is LQKENI. This CDR3 comprises 12 residues. Trimming removed 3 bases at V and 3 bases at J, with 5 bases between.

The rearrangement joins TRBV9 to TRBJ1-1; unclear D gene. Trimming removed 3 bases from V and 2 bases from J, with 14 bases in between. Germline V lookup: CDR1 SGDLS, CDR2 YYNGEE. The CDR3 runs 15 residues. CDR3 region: CASSGTSGSNTEAFF. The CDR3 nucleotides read TGTGCCAGCAGCGGGACGTCGGGGAGTAACACTGAAGCTTTCTTT. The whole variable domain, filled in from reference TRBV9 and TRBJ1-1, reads DSGVTQTPKHLITATGQRVTLRCSPRSGDLSVYWYQQSLDQGLQFLIQYYNGEERAKGNILERFSAQQFPDLHSELNLSSLELGDSALYFCASSGTSGSNTEAFFGQGTRLTVV.

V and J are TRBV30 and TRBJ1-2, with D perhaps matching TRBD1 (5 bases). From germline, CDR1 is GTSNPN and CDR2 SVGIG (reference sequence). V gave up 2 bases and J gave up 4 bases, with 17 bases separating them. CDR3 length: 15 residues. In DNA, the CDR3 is TGTGCCTGGAGTAGATGGGGCTATGAGAGCTATGGCTACACCTTC. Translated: CAWSRWGYESYGYTF.

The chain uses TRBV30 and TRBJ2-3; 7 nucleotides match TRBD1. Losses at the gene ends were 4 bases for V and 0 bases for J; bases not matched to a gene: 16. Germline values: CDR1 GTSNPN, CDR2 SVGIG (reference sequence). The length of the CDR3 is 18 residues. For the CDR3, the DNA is TGTGCCTGGATTCGGTCCGGGACAGTTAACTTGAGCACAGATACGCAGTATTTT. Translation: CAWIRSGTVNLSTDTQYF.

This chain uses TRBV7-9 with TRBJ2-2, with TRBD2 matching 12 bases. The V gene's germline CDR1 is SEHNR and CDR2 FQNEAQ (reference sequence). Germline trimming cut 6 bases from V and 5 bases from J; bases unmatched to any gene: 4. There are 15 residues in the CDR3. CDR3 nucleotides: TGTGCCAGCAGACGACTAGCGGGAGTGACCGGGGAGCTGTTTTTT. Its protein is CASRRLAGVTGELFF.

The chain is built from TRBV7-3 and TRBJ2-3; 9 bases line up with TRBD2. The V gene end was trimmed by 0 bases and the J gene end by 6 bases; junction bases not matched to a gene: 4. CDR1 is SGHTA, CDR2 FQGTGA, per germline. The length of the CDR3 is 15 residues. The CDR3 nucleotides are TGTGCCAGCAGCTTAACTGGGACTAGCCACGATACGCAGTATTTT. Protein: CASSLTGTSHDTQYF.

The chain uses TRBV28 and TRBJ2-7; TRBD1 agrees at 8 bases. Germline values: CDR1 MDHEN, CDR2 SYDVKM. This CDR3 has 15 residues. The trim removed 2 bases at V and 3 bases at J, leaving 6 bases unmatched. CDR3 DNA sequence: TGTGCCAGCAGTTTACCCGGCGACAGGGGCTACGAGCAGTACTTC. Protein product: CASSLPGDRGYEQYF. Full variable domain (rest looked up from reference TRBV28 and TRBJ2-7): DVKVTQSSRYLVKRTGEKVFLECVQDMDHENMFWYRQDPGLGLRLIYFSYDVKMKEKGDIPEGYSVSREKKERFSLILESASTNQTSMYLCASSLPGDRGYEQYFGPGTRLTVT.

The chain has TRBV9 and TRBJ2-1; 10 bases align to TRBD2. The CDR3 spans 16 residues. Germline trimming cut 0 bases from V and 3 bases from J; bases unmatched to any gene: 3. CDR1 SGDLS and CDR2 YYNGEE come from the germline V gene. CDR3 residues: CASSVAGLAVYNEQFF. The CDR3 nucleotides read TGTGCCAGCAGCGTAGCTGGACTAGCGGTCTACAATGAGCAGTTCTTC.